This TCR beta chain emerged from a study of Tregs in tolerant kidney transplant recipients. Whole-study findings and limits: The small number of patients limits these findings pending further validation. This study did not directly address biological reproducibility.

With regard to this clone: Its antigen is still unknown.

Germline-derived CDR1 and CDR2 are SGHTA and FQGNSA. This CDR3 spans 11 amino acids. V was shortened by 3 bases and J by 8 bases, with 5 bases between the two germline ends. Regulatory T cells were sorted from thawed PBMCs rested overnight at 37°C with about 210 IU/ml IL-2. Libraries were prepared by immunoSEQ multiplex PCR; TCRdb keeps only in-frame clonotypes and omits some of them. The data show some 64,000 clones, roughly 98% seen once. This chain joins TRBV7-2 and TRBJ2-1; a weak D match, TRBD2 (5 bases). This specimen was Tregs from blood, taken before the transplant. The receptor was isolated from a human donor who received a combined kidney and bone marrow transplant. CDR3 protein: CASSLGDEQFF. As DNA, the CDR3 is TGTGCCAGCAGCTTGGGAGATGAGCAGTTCTTC.